This entry lists 19 T cell receptor beta chains sequenced from one sample in a study of PD-1 blockade in mismatch repair-deficient tumors. Measured with immunoSEQ multiplex PCR; TCRdb has only the in-frame clones, and not every one. The sample shows around 23,000 clones, 75% to 85% of them seen only once. Sequences were derived from peripheral blood, sampled 12 weeks after starting pembrolizumab. The receptors were gathered from an adult with mismatch repair-deficient cancer.

The chain joins TRBV4-1 to TRBJ1-2; D gene ambiguous. The CDR3 extends over 16 amino acids. The germline CDR1 and CDR2 sequences are MGHRA and YSYEKL. V gave up 3 bases and J gave up 7 bases, with 21 bases separating them. CDR3 residues: CASSQDEPLAVFGYTF. The CDR3 DNA sequence: TGCGCCAGCAGCCAGGATGAACCGCTTGCGGTATTTGGCTACACCTTC.

The chain couples TRBV4-1 to TRBJ2-7; D not resolved. V lost 0 bases and J lost 3, with 12 bases in between. CDR3 size: 15 residues. From germline, CDR1 is MGHRA and CDR2 YSYEKL. In DNA, the CDR3 is TGCGCCAGCAGCCAAGACTGGGTCTTAAGCTACGAGCAGTACTTC. Translated, it gives CASSQDWVLSYEQYF.

The chain's CDR3 is CASSLRPTGAKNIQYF. The DNA for the CDR3 is TGTGCCAGCAGTTTGAGGCCAACCGGGGCCAAAAACATTCAGTACTTC. The rearrangement joins TRBV27 to TRBJ2-4, with no clear D. The ends were cut back, 3 bases at V and 1 base at J, with 13 bases in the middle. Looked up from germline, CDR1 is MNHEY and CDR2 is SMNVEV (reference sequence). This CDR3 spans 16 amino acids.

The rearrangement joins TRBV2 to TRBJ2-5; no clear D gene. This CDR3 is 13 amino acids long. Per the germline V gene, CDR1 is SNHLY and CDR2 is FYNNEI. Trimming took 5 bases from V and 2 from J, leaving 9 bases between them. CDR3 loop: CASSHNSQETQYF. DNA for the CDR3: TGTGCCAGCAGTCATAACTCTCAAGAGACCCAGTACTTC.

The chain is built from TRBV5-1 and TRBJ1-1; D gene uncertain. The CDR3 contains 15 residues. V was pared by 1 base and J by 0 bases, with 10 bases between. Germline values: CDR1 SGHRS, CDR2 YFSETQ. CDR3 amino acids: CASSLSRSLNTEAFF. CDR3 DNA: TGCGCCAGCAGCTTGTCTCGGTCGCTGAACACTGAAGCTTTCTTT.

The chain uses TRBV7-9 and TRBJ2-3; possibly TRBD2 for D (6 bases). V was clipped by 4 bases and J by 4 bases, with 9 bases between them. This CDR3 contains 13 residues. Germline V CDR1 and CDR2: SEHNR, FQNEAQ (reference sequence). CDR3 protein: CASSSAGSDTQYF. The CDR3 region has the DNA TGTGCCAGCAGCTCGGCGGGGTCAGATACGCAGTATTTT.

CDR3 nucleotides: TGTGCCAGCAGCCCACGGATGGACAATGAGCAGTTCTTC. This encodes CASSPRMDNEQFF. The rearrangement uses TRBV11-2 and TRBJ2-1; no firm D call. Trimming stripped 5 bases from V and 5 bases from J, with 10 bases between. This CDR3 comprises 13 residues. From germline, CDR1 is SGHAT and CDR2 FQNNGV.

This chain connects TRBV19 to TRBJ1-5, with a possible D match to TRBD1 (5 bases). CDR3 length: 14 amino acids. The germline V gene encodes CDR1 LNHDA and CDR2 SQIVND (reference sequence). Trimming removed 7 bases at V and 6 bases at J, with 16 bases between. The CDR3 spells CASTGRQGSQPQHF. The CDR3 nucleotides are TGTGCCAGTACAGGTCGGCAGGGTAGTCAGCCCCAGCATTTT.

The CDR3 here is CASSEDGSVYEQYF. CDR3 DNA sequence: TGTGCCAGCAGTGAAGACGGATCCGTTTACGAGCAGTACTTC. This rearrangement joins TRBV5-6 to TRBJ2-7; D not certain. There are 14 residues in the CDR3. The germline V gene has CDR1 SGHDT and CDR2 YYEEEE. Trimming removed 5 bases from V and 4 bases from J, with 16 bases in between.

V usage is TRBV27 and J usage is TRBJ2-7, with 8 positions matching TRBD2. This CDR3 is built from 16 residues. Germline V gene lookup returns CDR1 MNHEY and CDR2 SMNVEV (reference sequence). J was trimmed by 7 bases and V by 3 bases; bases with no gene match: 14. This chain's CDR3 is CASSFVGGRSTGEQYF. For the CDR3, the DNA is TGTGCCAGCAGTTTTGTTGGCGGGAGGTCGACGGGGGAGCAGTACTTC.

The genes are TRBV28 and TRBJ2-5; D is possibly TRBD1 (5 bases). Germline V gene sequence: CDR1 MDHEN, CDR2 SYDVKM. The CDR3 loop spans 17 amino acids. V was clipped by 6 bases and J by 2 bases, with 22 bases between them. CDR3 protein: CASSSLEGARTQETQYF. The CDR3 nucleotides are TGTGCCAGCAGCTCCCTAGAAGGCGCGAGGACACAAGAGACCCAGTACTTC.

This clone was counted a few times. The rearrangement uses TRBV19 and TRBJ1-5, with D possibly being TRBD1 (6 bases). The V and J ends lost 8 bases and 2 bases respectively, with 13 bases between them. The CDR3 consists of 14 residues. CDR1 is LNHDA and CDR2 is SQIVND in the germline V gene (reference sequence). CDR3 region: CASSQGRGNQPQHF. The CDR3, as DNA: TGTGCCAGTTCTCAGGGGAGAGGCAATCAGCCCCAGCATTTT.

The chain joins TRBV21-1 to TRBJ2-5. TRBV21-1 constitutes a pseudogene. This CDR3 spans 15 amino acids. This CDR3 reads CASSFWQELGETQYF. The CDR3 DNA sequence: TGTGCCAGCAGCTTCTGGCAAGAGCTGGGAGAGACCCAGTACTTC.

This clone appeared a single time. The CDR3 here is CASSLEGLPSYEQYF. CDR3 DNA sequence: TGTGCCAGCAGCTTGGAAGGTCTTCCTTCCTACGAGCAGTACTTC. The rearrangement uses TRBV5-4 and TRBJ2-7; D gene ambiguous. With 0 bases removed from V and 1 base from J, the gap between germline ends came to 11 bases. Germline V CDR1 and CDR2: SGHNT, YYREEE (reference sequence). The CDR3 spans 15 residues.

This sequence joins TRBV4-3 and TRBJ2-2; no reliable D call. V shed 1 base and J shed 1 base, with 16 bases lying between them. CDR3 size: 18 residues. The V gene's germline CDR1 is LGHNA and CDR2 YSLEER. CDR3 amino acids: CASSQGFVVRWNTGELFF. The CDR3 bases are TGCGCCAGCAGCCAAGGTTTCGTAGTCCGGTGGAACACCGGGGAGCTGTTTTTT.

This sequence joins TRBV4-2 and TRBJ1-3; D uncertain. Germline CDR1 LGHNA, CDR2 YNFKEQ. This CDR3 has 15 amino acids. Trimming removed 2 bases at V and 1 base at J, with 9 bases between. The CDR3 loop reads CASSQFWASGNTIYF. Written as DNA, the CDR3 is TGTGCCAGCAGCCAATTTTGGGCGTCTGGAAACACCATATATTTT.

This clone has only a few counts. This chain joins TRBV10-2 and TRBJ2-7, with a possible D match to TRBD2 (5 bases). CDR3 length: 15 amino acids. V was shortened by 7 bases and J by 2 bases, with 18 bases between the two germline ends. Per the germline V gene, CDR1 is WSHSY and CDR2 is SAAADI. The CDR3 coding sequence is TGCGCCAGCACCGCAGACTACACCGAAACCTACGAGCAGTACTTC. This codes for CASTADYTETYEQYF.

The chain links TRBV6-5 to TRBJ2-7, with 7 bases lining up with TRBD1. CDR3 length equals 14 residues. Germline CDR1 is MNHEY and CDR2 is SVGAGI. J gave up 3 bases and V 0 bases, and 2 bases lay outside the gene matches. CDR3 protein: CASSYSSGGYEQYF. CDR3 sequence (DNA): TGTGCCAGCAGTTACTCATCAGGGGGCTACGAGCAGTACTTC.

The V gene is TRBV10-3, the J gene TRBJ1-2, with TRBD1 matching over 10 bases. Trimming cost V 1 base and J 8 bases; bases outside gene matches: 4. The CDR3 contains 14 residues. Germline loops: CDR1 ENHRY, CDR2 SYGVKD. The CDR3 reads CAISELGTGDGYTF. The DNA for the CDR3 is TGTGCCATCAGTGAGTTGGGGACAGGGGACGGCTACACCTTC.